This T cell receptor (beta chain) is from a study of T cell changes during pregnancy in multiple sclerosis. TCRdb's table, derived via immunoSEQ multiplex PCR, lists solely in-frame clones and lacks some. The data contain around 34,000 clones, about nine tenths of them singletons. Germline V CDR1 and CDR2: MNHNY, SVGAGI (reference sequence). With V trimmed by 7 bases and J by 5 bases, 11 bases remained unmatched. The CDR3 has 14 residues. The V and J genes are TRBV6-6 and TRBJ2-7, with TRBD1 matching 7 bases. This receptor was taken from a female donor with multiple sclerosis, enrolled in a pregnancy study. Specimen: CD8+ T cells from peripheral blood mononuclear cells, collected after pregnancy. The CDR3, as DNA: TGTGCCAGCACCACGGACAGGAGATACGACGAGCAGTACTTC. It yields the protein CASTTDRRYDEQYF.